This TCR beta chain derives from a study of blood T cell repertoires in COVID-19. Overall study: Acute and convalescent COVID-19 samples came from the United States, Italy and Spain. The analysed material was cDNA or gDNA that came from T cells, B-cell-depleted T cells, or PBMCs.

Trimming left V 3 bases short and J 7 bases short, with 15 bases between. CDR1 LNHDA and CDR2 SQIVND come from the germline V gene (reference sequence). The CDR3 contains 14 residues. Original processing methods: Researchers report that nucleated cell counts were estimated from reference gene primer amplification. Data came from immunoSEQ multiplex PCR; TCRdb stores just in-frame clones and leaves some out. The V and J calls and clone size were taken over from that table, and D and trimming were inferred from the DNA. The sample holds a few hundred thousand clones, roughly 88% seen once. The receptor was derived from a woman between 25 and 40 years old with active or convalescent COVID-19. The sample was peripheral blood. The V and J genes are TRBV19 and TRBJ1-2; possible D gene TRBD1, 6 bases. DNA of the CDR3: TGTGCCAGTAGTATGGGACGGGGGGCCTCTGGCTACACCTTC. Protein product: CASSMGRGASGYTF.